This TCR beta chain was observed in a study of graft-versus-host responses after intestinal transplantation. Assay used: immunoSEQ multiplex PCR; TCRdb lists only in-frame clones, some missing. The sample has 15,000 to 20,000 clones, almost 85% seen once. From germline, CDR1 is SGDLS and CDR2 YYNGEE. The CDR3 consists of 16 residues. V trimming: 4 bases; J trimming: 3 bases; junction bases outside the gene matches: 4. The receptor comes from a human patient who received an intestinal transplant, so some T cells may come from the graft donor. The source material was PBMCs, sampled 14 days after transplant. The chain is built from TRBV9 and TRBJ2-3; 14 nucleotides match TRBD2. This CDR3 reads CASSSRLAGGTDTQYF. CDR3 sequence (DNA): TGTGCCAGCAGCTCCCGACTAGCGGGAGGGACAGATACGCAGTATTTT. Complete variable domain (other parts from reference TRBV9 and TRBJ2-3): DSGVTQTPKHLITATGQRVTLRCSPRSGDLSVYWYQQSLDQGLQFLIQYYNGEERAKGNILERFSAQQFPDLHSELNLSSLELGDSALYFCASSSRLAGGTDTQYFGPGTRLTVL.